Below, 30 T cell receptor beta chains from the same sample are listed, as sequenced in a study of PD-1 blockade in classical Hodgkin lymphoma. Brentuximab vedotin exposure varied among the patients, all of whom had relapsed after autologous stem cell transplantation. Clones were read by immunoSEQ multiplex PCR, and TCRdb kept only the in-frame ones, dropping some. The sample lists roughly 61,000 clones, 75% to 95% occurring once. The material was peripheral blood mononuclear cells (PBMCs), obtained before the second cycle of nivolumab. These receptors originate from a human donor with classical Hodgkin lymphoma.

Here the CDR3 DNA reads TGTGCCTGGAATAAGTGGGGAAAGGGACAGGGCATGAACACTGAAGCTTTCTTT. Translation: CAWNKWGKGQGMNTEAFF. The chain links TRBV30 to TRBJ1-1, with 9 bases fitting TRBD1. Germline values: CDR1 GTSNPN, CDR2 SVGIG (reference sequence). The CDR3 length is 18 residues. J lost 0 bases, V lost 4 bases, and 15 bases had no gene match.

The V and J genes are TRBV19 and TRBJ2-2; 8 bases match TRBD1. The CDR3 consists of 15 residues. After removal of 6 bases from V and 3 bases from J, the junction contained 6 bases not matched to a gene. From germline, CDR1 is LNHDA and CDR2 SQIVND (reference sequence). CDR3 region: CASSESGGYTGELFF. The CDR3, as DNA: TGTGCCAGTAGCGAATCAGGGGGCTACACCGGGGAGCTGTTTTTT.

The rearrangement links TRBV9 to TRBJ2-6; D uncertain. The CDR3 sequence is 13 residues long. The V gene's germline CDR1 is SGDLS and CDR2 YYNGEE. Trimming pared 7 bases from V and 0 bases from J, leaving 5 bases between. For the CDR3, the DNA is TGTGCCAGCGATAACTCTGGGGCCAACGTCCTGACTTTC. It codes for CASDNSGANVLTF.

This CDR3 is CASSPGTGKNEKLFF. In nucleotides, the CDR3 is TGTGCCAGCAGCCCGGGGACAGGCAAGAATGAAAAACTGTTTTTT. This chain links TRBV11-2 with TRBJ1-4; 8 bases fit TRBD1. Germline lookup yields CDR1 SGHAT and CDR2 FQNNGV. V trimming: 5 bases; J trimming: 5 bases; junction bases outside the gene matches: 7. This CDR3 region has 15 residues.

The rearrangement links TRBV28 to TRBJ2-1, with 15 positions matching TRBD2. This CDR3 is 18 amino acids long. Germline V gives CDR1 MDHEN, CDR2 SYDVKM. V dropped 8 bases and J dropped 0; count of bases not matched to a gene: 8. CDR3 in DNA: TGTGCCAGCGCCGGGACTAGCGGGAGGACGAGCTCCTACAATGAGCAGTTCTTC. Translating it yields CASAGTSGRTSSYNEQFF.

The gene calls are TRBV29-1 and TRBJ1-5; D is unclear. Deletions cut 3 bases from V and 1 base from J, with 7 bases between. The CDR3 contains 13 residues. Germline V lookup: CDR1 SQVTM, CDR2 ANQGSEA. The CDR3 DNA reads as TGCAGCGTTGAGGAAGGGAGCAATCAGCCCCAGCATTTT. It specifies CSVEEGSNQPQHF.

V and J are TRBV27 and TRBJ1-4, with TRBD1 matching over 9 bases. Germline V gene lookup returns CDR1 MNHEY and CDR2 SMNVEV (reference sequence). The CDR3 totals 19 residues. The V and J ends lost 5 bases and 0 bases, in that order; junction bases with no gene match: 13. CDR3 sequence reads: CASSPIGTGYSATNEKLFF. CDR3 nucleotide sequence: TGTGCCAGCAGTCCCATTGGGACAGGGTATTCGGCAACTAATGAAAAACTGTTTTTT.

This chain links TRBV4-1 with TRBJ2-6, with a possible D match to TRBD1 (6 bases). The germline V gene encodes CDR1 MGHRA and CDR2 YSYEKL. The CDR3 contains 17 residues. Deletions cut 4 bases from V and 2 bases from J, with 15 bases between. DNA of the CDR3: TGCGCCAGCAGCCCCCTGACAGGTCCGGCTGGGGCCAACGTCCTGACTTTC. Translated, it gives CASSPLTGPAGANVLTF.

This clone has a single count. V gene TRBV13 combines with J gene TRBJ2-2; D call uncertain. Germline V gene data show CDR1 as PRHDT and CDR2 as FYEKMQ (reference sequence). The CDR3 contains 16 residues. The V and J ends lost 8 bases and 2 bases respectively, with 18 bases between them. CDR3: CASGLFFTANTGELFF. DNA of the CDR3: TGTGCCAGCGGGCTTTTTTTTACCGCCAACACCGGGGAGCTGTTTTTT. The variable domain in full, with the rest retrieved from reference TRBV13 and TRBJ2-2, is AAGVIQSPRHLIKEKRETATLKCYPIPRHDTVYWYQQGPGQDPQFLISFYEKMQSDKGSIPDRFSAQQFSDYHSELNMSSLELGDSALYFCASGLFFTANTGELFFGEGSRLTVL.

This sequence joins TRBV29-1 and TRBJ2-1; 8 positions agree with TRBD1. Losses at the gene ends were 7 bases for V and 4 bases for J; bases not matched to a gene: 6. CDR3 length equals 13 residues. Germline V gives CDR1 SQVTM, CDR2 ANQGSEA. Here the CDR3 reads CSADRTGYNEQFF. Here the CDR3 DNA reads TGCAGCGCCGATAGGACAGGGTACAATGAGCAGTTCTTC.

V is TRBV7-7 and J is TRBJ2-5; 7 positions agree with TRBD2. With 6 bases clipped from V and 5 bases from J, the junction kept 12 bases outside the gene matches. The CDR3 contains 15 residues. Germline CDR1 and CDR2: SSHAT and FNYEAQ (reference sequence). The DNA for the CDR3 is TGTGCCAGCAGTGCAGGCGGGGGTCGTGAGGAGACCCAGTACTTC. It codes for CASSAGGGREETQYF. Using reference TRBV7-7 and TRBJ2-5 for the parts outside the CDR3, the full variable domain is GAGVSQSPRYKVTKRGQDVTLRCDPISSHATLYWYQQALGQGPEFLTYFNYEAQPDKSGLPSDRFSAERPEGSISTLTIQRTEQRDSAMYRCASSAGGGREETQYFGPGTRLLVL.

V and J are TRBV13 and TRBJ1-1, with TRBD1 as a possible D gene (5 bases). V was clipped by 1 base and J by 2 bases, with 17 bases between them. CDR3 length equals 17 residues. Germline assignment: CDR1 PRHDT and CDR2 FYEKMQ (reference sequence). The DNA of the CDR3 is TGTGCCAGCAGCTTAGCAACAGGCCGGGCCCGTAACACTGAAGCTTTCTTT. It yields the protein CASSLATGRARNTEAFF.

V gene TRBV2 combines with J gene TRBJ2-7, with TRBD2 identical over 8 bases. The CDR3 is 12 amino acids. Germline V CDR1 and CDR2: SNHLY, FYNNEI. Germline trimming cut 6 bases from V and 9 bases from J; bases unmatched to any gene: 7. The CDR3: CASSDGRDRQYF. The CDR3, as DNA: TGTGCCAGCAGCGACGGGAGGGACCGGCAGTACTTC.

On this clone: One end of the junction varies from germline; a read error may be responsible. This chain uses TRBV7-6 with TRBJ2-7, with 12 nucleotides matching TRBD1. CDR3 length equals 14 residues. Germline V lookup: CDR1 SGHVS, CDR2 FNYEAQ. Here the CDR3 DNA reads TGTGTCAGCAGCTCCGGGACAGGGGGCCACGAGCAGTACTTC. It is translated as CVSSSGTGGHEQYF.

The CDR3 reads CASSVRGHAEAFF. The DNA of the CDR3 is TGTGCCAGCAGTGTGAGGGGGCATGCTGAAGCTTTCTTT. The J gene is TRBJ1-1, the V gene TRBV2; TRBD1 agrees at 7 bases. V was pared by 4 bases and J by 6 bases, with 5 bases of the junction left unmatched. The CDR3 sequence is 13 residues long. The germline V gene has CDR1 SNHLY and CDR2 FYNNEI.

V gene TRBV25-1 combines with J gene TRBJ1-1; tentatively, D is TRBD1 (6 bases). The CDR3 totals 15 residues. Germline V lookup: CDR1 MGHDK, CDR2 SYGVNS. V was clipped by 1 base and J by 3 bases, with 12 bases between them. The CDR3 spells CASSELSWTDTEAFF. For the CDR3, the DNA is TGTGCCAGCAGTGAATTGAGTTGGACAGACACTGAAGCTTTCTTT.

This chain links TRBV7-6 with TRBJ2-1; no reliable D call. Trimming took off 7 bases at V and 0 bases at J, with 13 bases between the two ends. The CDR3 is made up of 15 amino acids. The germline CDR1 and CDR2 sequences are SGHVS and FNYEAQ. The CDR3 region is CASTLNPSSYNEQFF. The CDR3 region has the DNA TGTGCCAGCACCTTGAACCCGAGCTCCTACAATGAGCAGTTCTTC.

The V gene is TRBV5-6, the J gene TRBJ2-7; TRBD1 matches at 7 bases. The CDR3 is 13 residues long. Germline V gene data show CDR1 as SGHDT and CDR2 as YYEEEE. With V trimmed by 0 bases and J by 6 bases, 3 bases remained unmatched. CDR3 sequence: CASSLGQGAEQYF. The DNA of the CDR3 is TGTGCCAGCAGCTTGGGACAGGGCGCCGAGCAGTACTTC.

The rearrangement uses TRBV6-5 and TRBJ1-1; D is uncertain. Germline values: CDR1 MNHEY, CDR2 SVGAGI. There are 15 residues in the CDR3. V was trimmed by 0 bases and J by 1 base, leaving 9 bases between them. The CDR3 spells CASSYSRAGNTEAFF. Here the CDR3 DNA reads TGTGCCAGCAGTTACTCTCGCGCAGGGAACACTGAAGCTTTCTTT.

The chain couples TRBV19 to TRBJ1-2, with D unresolved. Germline CDR1 and CDR2: LNHDA and SQIVND (reference sequence). The CDR3 sequence is 16 residues long. The germline V and J ends were trimmed by 2 bases and 6 bases, with 19 bases remaining between them. This chain's CDR3 is CASSIMAAGYRNGYTF. In nucleotides, the CDR3 is TGTGCCAGTAGTATAATGGCGGCAGGTTATCGCAATGGCTACACCTTC.

V gene TRBV6-5 combines with J gene TRBJ1-3; D ambiguous. The ends were cut back, 3 bases at V and 3 bases at J, with 9 bases in the middle. CDR3 length: 14 amino acids. Germline CDR1 reads MNHEY; CDR2 reads SVGAGI. The CDR3 DNA is TGTGCCAGCAGTTATCCGGGGTTTGGAAACACCATATATTTT. It is translated as CASSYPGFGNTIYF.

The CDR3 loop reads CASRRGTVSYNEQFF. The CDR3 DNA reads TGTGCCAGCAGACGGGGGACAGTCAGCTACAATGAGCAGTTCTTC. V gene TRBV6-5 combines with J gene TRBJ2-1; weak D call: TRBD1 (7 bases). The germline V and J ends were trimmed by 6 bases and 3 bases, with 15 bases remaining between them. CDR1 and CDR2 from the germline V gene are MNHEY and SVGAGI. This CDR3 comprises 15 residues.

This sequence joins TRBV19 and TRBJ1-2; D is undetermined. The germline V gene has CDR1 LNHDA and CDR2 SQIVND (reference sequence). CDR3 length equals 15 residues. V gave up 3 bases and J gave up 7 bases, with 18 bases separating them. CDR3 region: CASSILTIGLRGYTF. The CDR3 DNA is TGTGCCAGTAGTATCCTTACGATTGGGTTGCGTGGCTACACCTTC.

The chain recombines TRBV7-3 with TRBJ2-1, with 15 bases that match TRBD2. The CDR3 spans 16 residues. In germline, CDR1 is SGHTA, CDR2 FQGTGA. V was clipped by 2 bases and J by 8 bases; unmatched bases: 4. The CDR3 spells CASSLGTSGRLYEQFF. The DNA of the CDR3 is TGTGCCAGCAGCTTAGGGACTAGCGGGAGGTTATATGAGCAGTTCTTC.

V usage is TRBV5-1 and J usage is TRBJ1-1; D not resolved. Deletions cut 0 bases from V and 3 bases from J, with 9 bases between. The CDR3 runs to 14 residues. Germline V gene data show CDR1 as SGHRS and CDR2 as YFSETQ. The CDR3 sequence: CASSLDRQDTEAFF. As DNA, the CDR3 is TGCGCCAGCAGCTTGGATCGGCAGGACACTGAAGCTTTCTTT. Combining the CDR3 with reference TRBV5-1 and TRBJ1-1 gives the whole variable domain KAGVTQTPRYLIKTRGQQVTLSCSPISGHRSVSWYQQTPGQGLQFLFEYFSETQRNKGNFPGRFSGRQFSNSRSEMNVSTLELGDSALYLCASSLDRQDTEAFFGQGTRLTVV.

This clone was recorded only once. The gene calls are TRBV5-1 and TRBJ2-7; unclear D gene. The CDR3 is made up of 13 amino acids. Per germline, CDR1 SGHRS and CDR2 YFSETQ. With 1 base removed from V and 2 bases from J, the gap between germline ends came to 7 bases. The DNA of the CDR3 is TGCGCCAGCAGCTTGTTCACGGCCTACGAGCAGTACTTC. Translation gives CASSLFTAYEQYF.

This clone has a single count. The chain combines TRBV4-1 with TRBJ2-3, with TRBD2 matching 8 bases. CDR1 and CDR2 (germline): MGHRA, YSYEKL. Trimming took 2 bases from V and 5 from J; bases not matched to a gene: 15. This CDR3 is 18 amino acids long. The CDR3 region is CASSQMLNSGRTGDTQYF. DNA of the CDR3: TGCGCCAGCAGCCAAATGTTGAACAGCGGGAGAACGGGAGATACGCAGTATTTT.

The gene calls are TRBV28 and TRBJ2-2, with D uncertain. V gave up 3 bases and J gave up 5 bases, with 13 bases separating them. The CDR3 sequence is 15 residues long. Germline V lookup: CDR1 MDHEN, CDR2 SYDVKM. CDR3 sequence: CASSLRDVGTGELFF. The CDR3 DNA follows: TGTGCCAGCAGTTTGAGAGACGTAGGAACCGGGGAGCTGTTTTTT. Filled out from reference TRBV28 and TRBJ2-2, the complete variable domain reads DVKVTQSSRYLVKRTGEKVFLECVQDMDHENMFWYRQDPGLGLRLIYFSYDVKMKEKGDIPEGYSVSREKKERFSLILESASTNQTSMYLCASSLRDVGTGELFFGEGSRLTVL.

The genes are TRBV7-8 and TRBJ2-5; D is perhaps TRBD2 (6 bases). The V end was cut by 8 bases, the J end by 1 base, with 14 bases between. Per germline, CDR1 SGHVS and CDR2 FQNEAQ. The CDR3 runs 14 residues. CDR3 residues: CASGSGVGQETQYF. The CDR3 DNA follows: TGTGCCAGCGGCTCGGGAGTCGGCCAAGAGACCCAGTACTTC.

The chain links TRBV4-1 to TRBJ1-4; D call uncertain. This CDR3 region has 14 residues. Germline CDR1 is MGHRA and CDR2 is YSYEKL. V lost 1 base and J lost 6, with 9 bases in between. CDR3: CASSQGQRYEKLFF. The CDR3 DNA reads TGCGCCAGCAGCCAAGGTCAAAGGTATGAAAAACTGTTTTTT.